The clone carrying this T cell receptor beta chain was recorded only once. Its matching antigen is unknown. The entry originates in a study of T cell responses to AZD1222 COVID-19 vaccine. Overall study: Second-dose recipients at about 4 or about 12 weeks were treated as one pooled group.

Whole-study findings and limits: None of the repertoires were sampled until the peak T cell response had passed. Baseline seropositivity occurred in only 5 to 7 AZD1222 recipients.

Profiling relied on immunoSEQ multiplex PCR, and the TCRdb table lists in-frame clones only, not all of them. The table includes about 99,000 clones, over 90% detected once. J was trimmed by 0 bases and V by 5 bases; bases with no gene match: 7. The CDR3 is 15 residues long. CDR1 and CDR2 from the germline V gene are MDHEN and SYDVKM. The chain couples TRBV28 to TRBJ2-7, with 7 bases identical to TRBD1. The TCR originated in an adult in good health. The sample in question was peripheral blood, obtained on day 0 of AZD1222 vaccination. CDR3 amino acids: CASSNRGRGSYEQYF. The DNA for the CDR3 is TGTGCCAGCAGTAACAGGGGCCGGGGCTCCTACGAGCAGTACTTC.